Presented here are 25 T cell receptor beta chains from one specimen sequenced in a study of T cells in Graves' hyperthyroidism and ophthalmopathy. Using RNA transcripts as the source, TCR beta CDR3 regions were amplified. TCR CDR3 regions were first amplified by RT-PCR with HTBI primers. TCRdb reprocessed the multiplex PCR reads with MiXCR, giving one entry per CDR3 protein. The table shows about 620,000 distinct CDR3 sequences, with around 15% occurring only once. Sequenced: blood. These receptor sequences come from a woman aged 25-40 years with Graves' hyperthyroidism.

This chain joins TRBV11-2 and TRBJ1-4; no clear D. The CDR3 runs to 16 residues. Deletions cut 1 base from V and 5 bases from J, with 14 bases between. The germline gives CDR1 SGHAT, CDR2 FQNNGV. The CDR3 DNA reads as TGTGCCAGCAGCTTAGGCGTCGGCCAGAAAAATGAAAAACTGTTTTTT. It specifies CASSLGVGQKNEKLFF.

This clonotype was detected ten times or more. V gene TRBV2 combines with J gene TRBJ1-6; 8 bases match TRBD1. The CDR3 is 16 residues long. CDR1 and CDR2 from the germline V gene are SNHLY and FYNNEI. J was trimmed by 6 bases and V by 2 bases; bases with no gene match: 6. CDR3 in amino acids: CASSELRTGTNSPLHF. Written as DNA, the CDR3 is TGTGCCAGCAGTGAATTGAGGACAGGGACTAATTCACCCCTCCACTTT.

This clonotype was observed at least ten times. This sequence joins TRBV28 and TRBJ1-5, with 7 nucleotides matching TRBD1. CDR1 is MDHEN and CDR2 is SYDVKM in the germline V gene. The CDR3 covers 15 residues. V gave up 5 bases and J gave up 6 bases; unmatched junction bases: 10. CDR3 amino acids: CASSTETGPGQPQHF. The CDR3 DNA reads TGTGCCAGCAGTACCGAGACAGGGCCCGGTCAGCCCCAGCATTTT.

This clonotype appeared a few times. The chain has TRBV20-1 and TRBJ2-5; perhaps TRBD2 as D (7 bases). The CDR3 is 14 residues long. Germline V gene lookup returns CDR1 DFQATT and CDR2 SNEGSKA (reference sequence). The germline V and J ends were trimmed by 5 bases and 5 bases, with 18 bases remaining between them. Written as DNA, the CDR3 is TGCAGTGCTCTAGCTGGAGGGGGGGGGGAGACCCAGTACTTC. This codes for CSALAGGGGETQYF.

This clonotype was seen many times. The chain links TRBV2 to TRBJ1-1; D unclear. Germline CDR1 SNHLY, CDR2 FYNNEI. The CDR3 covers 11 residues. The V end lost 7 bases, the J end lost 10 bases, and 13 bases lay between the germline ends. DNA of the CDR3: TGTGCCAGCAATGGCCCACTTGGAGCTTTCTTT. This codes for CASNGPLGAFF.

The chain is built from TRBV28 and TRBJ2-3; 10 bases fit TRBD2. This CDR3 has 19 amino acids. The germline gives CDR1 MDHEN, CDR2 SYDVKM. V lost 3 bases and J lost 4; bases outside the gene matches: 16. In DNA, the CDR3 is TGTGCCAGCAGTTTCCGGCCCGGGGGAGCGGGAGGGCCCCCAGATACGCAGTATTTT. Residues: CASSFRPGGAGGPPDTQYF.

This clonotype was counted a few times. Written as DNA, the CDR3 is TGTGCCAGCAGCTTAGCGGCACTAGCGGGAGATTTTTCGGATACGCAGTATTTT. It translates to CASSLAALAGDFSDTQYF. The gene calls are TRBV7-2 and TRBJ2-3, with TRBD2 identical over 11 bases. This CDR3 is 18 amino acids long. J lost 6 bases, V lost 0 bases, and 11 bases had no gene match. Germline lookup yields CDR1 SGHTA and CDR2 FQGNSA. Full variable domain (outside the CDR3, taken from reference TRBV7-2 and TRBJ2-3): GAGVSQSPSNKVTEKGKDVELRCDPISGHTALYWYRQSLGQGLEFLIYFQGNSAPDKSGLPSDRFSAERTGGSVSTLTIQRTQQEDSAVYLCASSLAALAGDFSDTQYFGPGTRLTVL.

J is TRBJ1-2 and V is TRBV5-4, with 7 bases fitting TRBD1. The V segment lost 0 bases and the J segment 7 bases; nucleotides outside the gene matches: 3. Germline values: CDR1 SGHNT, CDR2 YYREEE (reference sequence). The CDR3 runs to 13 residues. The CDR3 nucleotides are TGTGCCAGCAGCTTGGTGGCAGGGGGTGGCTACACCTTC. Amino acid sequence: CASSLVAGGGYTF.

The chain is built from TRBV29-1 and TRBJ2-6, with D possibly being TRBD1 (5 bases). This CDR3 is built from 15 residues. The V and J ends lost 4 bases and 2 bases respectively, with 12 bases between them. Per germline, CDR1 SQVTM and CDR2 ANQGSEA. Here the CDR3 reads CSVVFGRAGANVLTF. The CDR3 nucleotides are TGCAGCGTTGTCTTCGGCAGGGCTGGGGCCAACGTCCTGACTTTC.

This clonotype was seen ten or more times. J is TRBJ1-3 and V is TRBV28, with a possible D match to TRBD1 (5 bases). Germline V gene data show CDR1 as MDHEN and CDR2 as SYDVKM. CDR3 size: 14 residues. Trimming stripped 3 bases from V and 1 base from J, with 7 bases between. The CDR3 loop reads CASSFRGSGNTIYF. For the CDR3, the DNA is TGTGCCAGCAGTTTTCGGGGGTCTGGAAACACCATATATTTT.

The chain links TRBV29-1 to TRBJ2-7, with no clear D. This CDR3 region has 16 residues. Germline-derived CDR1 and CDR2 are SQVTM and ANQGSEA. Trimming took off 6 bases at V and 5 bases at J, with 26 bases between the two ends. CDR3 coding DNA: TGCAGCGTAAAGCCTGGACGGGCCGAAAAGCTACACGAGCAGTACTTC. Its translation is CSVKPGRAEKLHEQYF.

This clonotype occurred a few times. The rearrangement joins TRBV5-4 to TRBJ2-7; possibly TRBD1 or TRBD2 for D (6 bases each). V was pared by 4 bases and J by 2 bases, with 19 bases between. The germline CDR1 and CDR2 sequences are SGHNT and YYREEE (reference sequence). The CDR3 length is 16 residues. Here the CDR3 DNA reads TGTGCCAGCAGCCCCAGGGGCGGGAATGTACCCTACGAGCAGTACTTC. This codes for CASSPRGGNVPYEQYF.

V is TRBV12-3 or TRBV12-4 and J is TRBJ1-2, with 7 bases aligning to TRBD1. The V and J ends lost 5 bases and 6 bases, in that order; junction bases with no gene match: 3. The CDR3 loop spans 12 amino acids. The CDR3 loop reads CASSTDRDGYTF. In DNA form, the CDR3 reads TGTGCCAGCAGTACCGACAGGGATGGCTACACCTTC.

The rearrangement uses TRBV30 and TRBJ2-6; 8 bases align to TRBD1. Per the germline V gene, CDR1 is GTSNPN and CDR2 is SVGIG (reference sequence). This CDR3 spans 15 amino acids. V dropped 0 bases and J dropped 6; count of bases not matched to a gene: 4. CDR3 bases: TGTGCCTGGAGTGTCCACAGGGGGAAGGCCAACGTCCTGACTTTC. Amino acids: CAWSVHRGKANVLTF.

This clonotype was found a few times. V and J are TRBV3-1 and TRBJ2-7; D not certain. Trimming cost V 4 bases and J 3 bases, with 16 bases left between them. Germline values: CDR1 LGHDT, CDR2 YNNKEL (reference sequence). This CDR3 has 15 amino acids. The CDR3 sequence: CASSPLGQTIYEQYF. The DNA for the CDR3 is TGTGCCAGCAGCCCTCTCGGCCAGACCATCTACGAGCAGTACTTC.

The J gene is TRBJ2-3, the V gene TRBV29-1; D is unclear. This CDR3 is built from 11 residues. Trimming took 5 bases from V and 0 from J, leaving 3 bases between them. Germline V gene sequence: CDR1 SQVTM, CDR2 ANQGSEA. The CDR3 region is CSVTSTDTQYF. CDR3 DNA sequence: TGCAGCGTTACTAGCACAGATACGCAGTATTTT.

This clonotype was detected many times. The rearrangement links TRBV7-2 to TRBJ2-5; no clear D. Trimming shortened V by 5 bases and J by 5 bases, and 9 bases separated the two germline ends. This CDR3 has 12 amino acids. The germline gives CDR1 SGHTA, CDR2 FQGNSA. The CDR3 DNA follows: TGTGCCAGCAGCCGATATAGTGAGACCCAGTACTTC. The encoded protein is CASSRYSETQYF.

This clonotype has a handful of counts. The V gene is TRBV20-1, the J gene TRBJ2-7, with D uncertain. The length of the CDR3 is 12 residues. Germline V gene data show CDR1 as DFQATT and CDR2 as SNEGSKA (reference sequence). V gave up 3 bases and J gave up 0 bases, with 6 bases separating them. The CDR3 nucleotides read TGCAGTGCTAGTGTGACCTCCTACGAGCAGTACTTC. It is translated as CSASVTSYEQYF.

This clonotype was counted ten times or more. The J gene is TRBJ2-7, the V gene TRBV19; maybe TRBD2 (6 bases). This CDR3 comprises 14 residues. The germline CDR1 and CDR2 sequences are LNHDA and SQIVND (reference sequence). V was cut by 3 bases and J by 5 bases, with 14 bases left in between. The DNA for the CDR3 is TGTGCCAGTAGTATCGGGCTAGCGACCGACGAGCAGTACTTC. It codes for CASSIGLATDEQYF.

The V gene is TRBV6-1, the J gene TRBJ1-5; D call uncertain. The V end lost 6 bases, the J end lost 2 bases, and 11 bases lay between the germline ends. The CDR3 runs 14 residues. Germline V gives CDR1 MNHNS, CDR2 SASEGT. Here the CDR3 reads CASRPGGGNQPQHF. The CDR3 DNA reads TGTGCCAGCAGGCCCGGAGGCGGCAATCAGCCCCAGCATTTT.

This clonotype has only a few counts. The rearrangement joins TRBV13 to TRBJ2-5; either TRBD1 or TRBD2 may fit D (6 bases each). V was clipped by 8 bases and J by 7 bases, with 23 bases between them. Germline V lookup: CDR1 PRHDT, CDR2 FYEKMQ (reference sequence). CDR3 length: 15 residues. The CDR3 region is CASSSDRQVEGTQYF. For the CDR3, the DNA is TGTGCCAGCTCATCCGACCGACAGGTGGAGGGGACCCAGTACTTC.

The V gene is TRBV5-1, the J gene TRBJ2-1; TRBD2 might be the D (5 bases). Trimming took off 0 bases at V and 7 bases at J, with 14 bases between the two ends. The V gene's germline CDR1 is SGHRS and CDR2 YFSETQ. The CDR3 consists of 15 residues. The CDR3 region is CASSLVLSVENEQFF. Here the CDR3 DNA reads TGCGCCAGCAGCTTGGTTCTTAGCGTGGAGAATGAGCAGTTCTTC. Based on the CDR3 plus reference TRBV5-1 and TRBJ2-1, the full variable domain is KAGVTQTPRYLIKTRGQQVTLSCSPISGHRSVSWYQQTPGQGLQFLFEYFSETQRNKGNFPGRFSGRQFSNSRSEMNVSTLELGDSALYLCASSLVLSVENEQFFGPGTRLTVL.

This clonotype occurred many times. In DNA form, the CDR3 reads TGTGCCAGCAGCTCTCCCCGGGGGGAGAATGAGCAGTTCTTC. Amino acids: CASSSPRGENEQFF. The rearrangement uses TRBV6-1 and TRBJ2-1; 7 nucleotides line up with TRBD2. This CDR3 is 14 amino acids long. Looked up from germline, CDR1 is MNHNS and CDR2 is SASEGT. Trimming cost V 6 bases and J 7 bases; bases outside gene matches: 9.

This clonotype was found many times. The chain employs TRBV20-1 and TRBJ1-2; 8 nucleotides match TRBD1. Germline V gives CDR1 DFQATT, CDR2 SNEGSKA (reference sequence). The J segment lost 7 bases and the V segment lost 5 bases, leaving 3 bases of the junction unmatched. This CDR3 has 11 residues. In nucleotides, the CDR3 is TGCAGTGCTGATGACAGGGGTGGCTACACCTTC. Amino acid sequence: CSADDRGGYTF.

This clonotype has ten or more counts. V and J are TRBV7-2 and TRBJ2-2, with D perhaps matching TRBD1 or TRBD2 (5 bases each). Trimming removed 5 bases from V and 0 bases from J, with 16 bases in between. This CDR3 is built from 17 residues. CDR1 SGHTA and CDR2 FQGNSA come from the germline V gene. The CDR3 DNA reads TGTGCCAGCAGCAATCAGGGATGGGACGCGAACACCGGGGAGCTGTTTTTT. Amino acids: CASSNQGWDANTGELFF. Based on the CDR3 plus reference TRBV7-2 and TRBJ2-2, the full variable domain is GAGVSQSPSNKVTEKGKDVELRCDPISGHTALYWYRQSLGQGLEFLIYFQGNSAPDKSGLPSDRFSAERTGGSVSTLTIQRTQQEDSAVYLCASSNQGWDANTGELFFGEGSRLTVL.